These T cell receptor beta chains were read from a single sample in a study of Ad26.COV2.S vaccination and SARS-CoV-2 variants. Method: immunoSEQ multiplex PCR; TCRdb's copy keeps in-frame clones and lacks some. The repertoire holds about 350,000 clones, with 75% to 90% as singletons. The input for sequencing was peripheral blood, taken in a trial of Ad26.COV2.S vaccine versus placebo. All receptors derive from a person between 18 and 60 years old who received the Ad26.COV2.S COVID-19 vaccine or a placebo. Both conserved end residues are part of each CDR3. A D gene is named only where the DNA matches it firmly. Clone size is shown for a subset of rows, as once, few, many or a class of expanded clone.

CDR3aa: CASTSGVLHTQYF
CDR3nt: TGTGCCAGTACTAGCGGGGTACTGCATACGCAGTATTTT
j_gene: TRBJ2-3
len: 13
d_gene: TRBD2
abundance: .
v_gene: TRBV19

CDR3aa: CASSYTYSGGEETQYF
CDR3nt: TGTGCCAGCAGTTACACCTATAGCGGGGGGGAAGAGACCCAGTACTTC
j_gene: TRBJ2-5
len: 16
d_gene: TRBD2
abundance: .
v_gene: TRBV6-5

CDR3aa: CASSRWTGGGDSPLHF
CDR3nt: TGTGCCAGCAGCCGATGGACAGGGGGAGGTGATTCACCCCTCCACTTT
j_gene: TRBJ1-6
len: 16
d_gene: TRBD1
abundance: .
v_gene: TRBV11-2

CDR3aa: CASSQIAGSYEQYF
CDR3nt: TGTGCCAGCAGCCAAATAGCGGGGTCCTACGAGCAGTACTTC
j_gene: TRBJ2-7
len: 14
d_gene: TRBD2
abundance: .
v_gene: TRBV27

CDR3aa: CASSPGPGQVISWYF
CDR3nt: TGTGCCAGCAGTCCAGGCCCGGGACAGGTGATAAGTTGGTACTTC
j_gene: TRBJ2-4
len: 15
d_gene: TRBD1
abundance: once
v_gene: TRBV28

CDR3aa: CASSFSGMGETYNEQFF
CDR3nt: TGTGCCAGCAGCTTTAGCGGGATGGGGGAGACCTACAATGAGCAGTTCTTC
j_gene: TRBJ2-1
len: 17
d_gene: TRBD2
abundance: .
v_gene: TRBV11-2

CDR3aa: CASSQGGARQPQHF
CDR3nt: TGTGCCAGCAGCCAAGGGGGGGCTCGGCAGCCCCAGCATTTT
j_gene: TRBJ1-5
len: 14
d_gene: .
abundance: .
v_gene: TRBV3-1/TRBV3-2

CDR3aa: CASSLSASGTYNEQFF
CDR3nt: TGTGCCAGCAGTTTATCTGCTAGCGGGACCTACAATGAGCAGTTCTTC
j_gene: TRBJ2-1
len: 16
d_gene: TRBD2
abundance: .
v_gene: TRBV27

CDR3aa: CASSEPSSPLGSGELFF
CDR3nt: TGCGCCAGCAGTGAGCCCTCTTCACCCTTGGGGTCCGGGGAGCTGTTTTTT
j_gene: TRBJ2-2
len: 17
d_gene: .
abundance: many
v_gene: TRBV10-1

CDR3aa: CAWSVSPGAFYEQYF
CDR3nt: TGTGCCTGGAGTGTAAGTCCGGGGGCTTTCTACGAGCAGTACTTC
j_gene: TRBJ2-7
len: 15
d_gene: .
abundance: once
v_gene: TRBV30

CDR3aa: CASSFGLAGVTDTQYF
CDR3nt: TGTGCCAGCAGTTTCGGACTAGCGGGGGTCACAGATACGCAGTATTTT
j_gene: TRBJ2-3
len: 16
d_gene: TRBD2
abundance: .
v_gene: TRBV7-8

CDR3aa: CASSQGDSTGELFF
CDR3nt: TGCGCCAGCAGCCAAGGGGACAGTACCGGGGAGCTGTTTTTT
j_gene: TRBJ2-2
len: 14
d_gene: TRBD1
abundance: .
v_gene: TRBV4-1